The clone carrying this TCR beta chain showed up just once. The data stem from a study of blood T cell repertoires in COVID-19. Profiling relied on immunoSEQ multiplex PCR, and the TCRdb table lists in-frame clones only, not all of them. The sample lists about 200,000 clones, roughly 77% occurring once. Germline values: CDR1 SGHRS, CDR2 YFSETQ. With 4 bases clipped from V and 8 bases from J, the junction kept 4 bases outside the gene matches. The CDR3 runs to 12 residues. The genes are TRBV5-1 and TRBJ1-2; 8 bases fit TRBD1. Sequenced material: PBMCs or T cells enriched from blood (not recorded which). The clonotype comes from a woman aged 45-59 years with acute COVID-19. The CDR3 DNA sequence: TGCGCCAGCAGCGATACAGGGGGAGGCTACACCTTC. It encodes CASSDTGGGYTF.